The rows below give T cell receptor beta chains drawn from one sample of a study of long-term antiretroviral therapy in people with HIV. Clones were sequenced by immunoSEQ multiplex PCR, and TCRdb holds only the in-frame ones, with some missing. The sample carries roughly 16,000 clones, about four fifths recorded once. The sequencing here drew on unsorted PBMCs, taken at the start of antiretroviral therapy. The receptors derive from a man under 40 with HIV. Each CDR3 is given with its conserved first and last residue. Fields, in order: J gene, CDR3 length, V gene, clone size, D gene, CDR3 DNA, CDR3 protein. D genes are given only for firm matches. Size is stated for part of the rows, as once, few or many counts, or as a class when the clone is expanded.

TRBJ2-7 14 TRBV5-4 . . TGTGCCAGCAGCTTGGACAACTACCTTGGGGAGCAGTACTTC CASSLDNYLGEQYF
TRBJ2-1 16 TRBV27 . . TGTGCCAGCAGTGTAACAGGGCCAGTCTCCTACAATGAGCAGTTCTTC CASSVTGPVSYNEQFF
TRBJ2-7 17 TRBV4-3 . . TGCGCCAGCAGCCAAGGCGGATTAAACAGCGGAACCTACGAGCAGTACTTC CASSQGGLNSGTYEQYF
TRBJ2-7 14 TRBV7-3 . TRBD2 TGTGCCAGCAGCGTGGAGCGGGGCTCCTACGAGCAGTACTTC CASSVERGSYEQYF
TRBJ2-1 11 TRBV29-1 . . TGCAGCGTTCGCCTAGCGAGAGAGCAGTTCTTC CSVRLAREQFF
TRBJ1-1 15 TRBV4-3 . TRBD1 TGCGCCAGCAGCCAAGACAGGGGGCGGGCAACTGAAGCTTTCTTT CASSQDRGRATEAFF
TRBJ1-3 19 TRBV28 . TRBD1 TGTGCCAGCAGTTTTTGGGGTCGGACAGGGGGAAACTCTGGAAACACCATATATTTT CASSFWGRTGGNSGNTIYF
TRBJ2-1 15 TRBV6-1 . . TGTGCCAGCAGTGATGAGGGTATCTACTACAATGAGCAGTTCTTC CASSDEGIYYNEQFF
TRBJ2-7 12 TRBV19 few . TGTGCCAGTAGTTTCGGCCGCGGCGAGCAGTACTTC CASSFGRGEQYF
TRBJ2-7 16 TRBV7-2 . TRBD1 TGTGCCAGCAGCCGGCGGCAGGTACAGGGGGTCTACGAGCAGTACTTC CASSRRQVQGVYEQYF
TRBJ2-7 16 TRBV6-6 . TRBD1 TGTGCCAGCAGTTACTCGCGGCGGACAGGGGACTACGAGCAGTACTTC CASSYSRRTGDYEQYF
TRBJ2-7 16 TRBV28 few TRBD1 TGTGCCAGCAGTCATCCCTCAGGACAGGGGGACTACGAGCAGTACTTC CASSHPSGQGDYEQYF
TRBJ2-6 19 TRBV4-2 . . TGTGCCAGCAGCTCCCTCTACAGGGCAGTAGTCTCTGGGGCCAACGTCCTGACTTTC CASSSLYRAVVSGANVLTF
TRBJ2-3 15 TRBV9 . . TGTGCCAGCAGCCCCAGGGGTACCCCCACAGATACGCAGTATTTT CASSPRGTPTDTQYF
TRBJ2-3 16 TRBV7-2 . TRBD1 TGTGCCAGCAGCCACCCCAGGGGGCCGAGCACAGATACGCAGTATTTT CASSHPRGPSTDTQYF
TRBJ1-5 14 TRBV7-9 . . TGTGCCAGCAGCCCGAGAGACGGCAATCAGCCCCAGCATTTT CASSPRDGNQPQHF
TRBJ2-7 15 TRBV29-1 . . TGCAGCGTCCTTCACAGGAGGGGTAACTCCTACGAGCAGTACTTC CSVLHRRGNSYEQYF
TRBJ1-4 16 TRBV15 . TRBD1 TGTGCCACCAGCAGAGACGGGGACAGGGTGGATGAAAAACTGTTTTTT CATSRDGDRVDEKLFF
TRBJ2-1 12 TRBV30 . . TGTGCCTGGAGTTTTGGGGACAATGAGCAGTTCTTC CAWSFGDNEQFF
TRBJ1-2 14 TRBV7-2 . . TGTGCCAGCAGCTCTGGACGGGCTAACTATGGCTACACCTTC CASSSGRANYGYTF
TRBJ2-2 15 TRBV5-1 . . TGCGCCAGCAGCCAAGGGGTTTCGGGCACCGGGGAGCTGTTTTTT CASSQGVSGTGELFF
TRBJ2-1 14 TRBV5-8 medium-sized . TGTGCCAGCAGCTTAAACGGGGGGCAGAATGAGCAGTTCTTC CASSLNGGQNEQFF
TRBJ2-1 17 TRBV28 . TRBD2 TGTGCCAGCAGTTACCTGGGACTAGCGGGAGTAGGCAATGAGCAGTTCTTC CASSYLGLAGVGNEQFF
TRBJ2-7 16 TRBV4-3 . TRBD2 TGCGCCAGCAGCCAAGGCTCTAGCGGCTTGGGGTACGAGCAGTACTTC CASSQGSSGLGYEQYF
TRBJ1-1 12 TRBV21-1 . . TGTGCCAGCAGCCCGTCCCAGGGGAAAGCTTTCTTT CASSPSQGKAFF
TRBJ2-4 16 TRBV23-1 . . TGCGCCAGCAGTCAATCGGTGGGTGTAGCCAAAAACATTCAGTACTTC CASSQSVGVAKNIQYF
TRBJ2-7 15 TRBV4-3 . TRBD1 TGCGCCAGCAGCCACGCCGGGACAGGGCGGTACGAGCAGTACTTC CASSHAGTGRYEQYF
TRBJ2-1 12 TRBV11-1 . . TGTGCCAGCAGCGCGAGGGGACATGAGCAGTTCTTC CASSARGHEQFF
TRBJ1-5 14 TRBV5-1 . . TGCGCCAGCAGCTTGGCCGGGGGGCTAGAGCCCCAGCATTTT CASSLAGGLEPQHF
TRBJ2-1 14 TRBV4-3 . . TGCGCCAGCAGCCAAGAGGGGATCGACAATGAGCAGTTCTTC CASSQEGIDNEQFF
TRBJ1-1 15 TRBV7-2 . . TGTGCCAGCAGCTCTCGACAGGCTTTGAACACTGAAGCTTTCTTT CASSSRQALNTEAFF